One and the same sample provided the 13 T cell receptor beta chains below, sequenced in a study of response to subunit inactivated influenza vaccine. TCRdb reprocessed the RT-PCR reads via MiXCR and lists one record per CDR3 protein. The sample records a few hundred thousand distinct CDR3 sequences, roughly a fifth being singletons. Sequenced material: PBMCs from blood, taken 21 months after vaccination. The receptors were sampled from a man aged 50-75 years who received an inactivated influenza vaccine.

This clonotype was counted a few times. This CDR3 reads CATSRDMGGVEGYTF. The CDR3, as DNA: TGTGCCACCAGCAGAGATATGGGGGGCGTAGAAGGCTACACCTTC. The V and J genes are TRBV15 and TRBJ1-2; weak D call: TRBD1 (6 bases). V was clipped by 0 bases and J by 8 bases, with 16 bases between them. In germline, CDR1 is LNHNV, CDR2 YYDKDF (reference sequence). The CDR3 has 15 residues.

This clonotype was found a few times. V gene TRBV5-1 combines with J gene TRBJ2-2; D might be TRBD1 (6 bases). The V gene lost 4 bases and the J gene lost 3 bases, with 7 bases spanning the gap. Germline V gene sequence: CDR1 SGHRS, CDR2 YFSETQ. CDR3 length: 13 residues. CDR3 DNA: TGCGCCAGCAGCGGGGGCTACACCGGGGAGCTGTTTTTT. Translation: CASSGGYTGELFF. Full variable domain (rest looked up from reference TRBV5-1 and TRBJ2-2): KAGVTQTPRYLIKTRGQQVTLSCSPISGHRSVSWYQQTPGQGLQFLFEYFSETQRNKGNFPGRFSGRQFSNSRSEMNVSTLELGDSALYLCASSGGYTGELFFGEGSRLTVL.

This clonotype was found many times. The chain carries TRBV12-3 or TRBV12-4 and TRBJ1-2; possible D gene TRBD1, 6 bases. The CDR3 has 14 residues. V lost 3 bases, J lost 3 bases, and 11 bases lay in between. The CDR3 DNA reads as TGTGCCAGCAGTTTTGGGGGGCCTGACTATGGCTACACCTTC. Amino acid sequence: CASSFGGPDYGYTF.

This chain links TRBV29-1 with TRBJ1-2, with D possibly TRBD1 on 5 matching bases. Germline CDR1 reads SQVTM; CDR2 reads ANQGSEA. The CDR3 has 12 residues. Trimming left V 7 bases short and J 6 bases short, with 15 bases between. The CDR3: CSAFRGPDGYTF. CDR3 nucleotides: TGCAGCGCTTTCCGGGGACCGGATGGCTACACCTTC.

The rearrangement links TRBV15 to TRBJ1-1; no clear D gene. Trimming took 3 bases from V and 4 from J, leaving 15 bases between them. CDR1 and CDR2 (germline): LNHNV, YYDKDF (reference sequence). The CDR3 contains 15 residues. CDR3 bases: TGTGCCACCAGCAGGGAGAGAATGAGGAGCACTGAAGCTTTCTTT. This sequence encodes CATSRERMRSTEAFF. Drawing the rest from reference TRBV15 and TRBJ1-1, the complete variable domain is DAMVIQNPRYQVTQFGKPVTLSCSQTLNHNVMYWYQQKSSQAPKLLFHYYDKDFNNEADTPDNFQSRRPNTSFCFLDIRSPGLGDTAMYLCATSRERMRSTEAFFGQGTRLTVV.

This clonotype has just a few counts. The V and J genes are TRBV6-2 or TRBV6-3 and TRBJ1-1, with unresolved D. The V end lost 2 bases, the J end lost 0 bases, and 13 bases lay between the germline ends. Germline V gene lookup returns CDR1 MNHEY and CDR2 SVGEGT. The CDR3 is made up of 16 amino acids. CDR3 amino acids: CASSYGRGPMNTEAFF. The DNA of the CDR3 is TGTGCCAGCAGTTACGGTAGAGGACCTATGAACACTGAAGCTTTCTTT.

In DNA, the CDR3 is TGCGCCAGCAGGGGTCAAGAAACCGACGAGCAGTACTTC. Protein product: CASRGQETDEQYF. The V gene is TRBV5-1, the J gene TRBJ2-7; D uncertain. The length of the CDR3 is 13 residues. The V gene lost 5 bases and the J gene lost 5 bases, with 14 bases spanning the gap. Germline CDR1 reads SGHRS; CDR2 reads YFSETQ.

This clonotype has more than one count but fewer than ten. The chain combines TRBV18 with TRBJ1-1, with D tentatively TRBD1 (6 bases). Germline loops: CDR1 KGHSH, CDR2 LQKENI. This CDR3 region has 13 residues. V lost 4 bases and J lost 1, with 7 bases in between. CDR3 protein: CASSRTENTEAFF. The CDR3 nucleotides read TGTGCCAGCTCACGGACAGAGAACACTGAAGCTTTCTTT.

The V gene is TRBV5-1, the J gene TRBJ2-5; TRBD2 matches 9 bases. This CDR3 has 17 residues. Losses at the gene ends were 2 bases for V and 1 base for J; bases not matched to a gene: 9. Germline lookup yields CDR1 SGHRS and CDR2 YFSETQ. CDR3 DNA: TGCGCCAGCAGCTTTGGGGCTAGCGGGAACATCCAAGAGACCCAGTACTTC. Its translation is CASSFGASGNIQETQYF.

This rearrangement joins TRBV29-1 to TRBJ1-1; D uncertain. The V and J ends lost 6 bases and 2 bases respectively, with 10 bases between them. Germline values: CDR1 SQVTM, CDR2 ANQGSEA. This CDR3 is built from 12 residues. The CDR3 here is CSVMTSNTEAFF. CDR3 bases: TGCAGCGTCATGACGAGCAACACTGAAGCTTTCTTT.

The chain joins TRBV5-1 to TRBJ2-1; D is possibly TRBD1 (6 bases). The ends were cut back, 1 base at V and 10 bases at J, with 12 bases in the middle. The CDR3 runs to 13 residues. Germline loops: CDR1 SGHRS, CDR2 YFSETQ. CDR3 sequence: CASSLSSGTEQFF. CDR3 coding DNA: TGCGCCAGCAGCTTGTCTTCCGGGACAGAGCAGTTCTTC.

J is TRBJ2-1 and V is TRBV9; D is undetermined. The CDR3 is made up of 15 amino acids. The germline V and J ends were trimmed by 3 bases and 6 bases, with 16 bases remaining between them. CDR1 SGDLS and CDR2 YYNGEE come from the germline V gene. Here the CDR3 reads CASSAERRGFNEQFF. Written as DNA, the CDR3 is TGTGCCAGCAGCGCAGAGCGAAGAGGTTTCAATGAGCAGTTCTTC. The full variable domain, completed using reference TRBV9 and TRBJ2-1, is DSGVTQTPKHLITATGQRVTLRCSPRSGDLSVYWYQQSLDQGLQFLIQYYNGEERAKGNILERFSAQQFPDLHSELNLSSLELGDSALYFCASSAERRGFNEQFFGPGTRLTVL.

This clonotype has more than one count but fewer than ten. The CDR3 spells CASSFGPGTVNSPLHF. The CDR3 bases are TGTGCCAGCAGTTTCGGTCCCGGGACAGTTAATTCACCCCTCCACTTT. J is TRBJ1-6 and V is TRBV6-5; 7 bases are a match to TRBD1. The CDR3 is 16 residues long. Trimming took 4 bases from V and 6 from J; bases not matched to a gene: 9. CDR1 is MNHEY and CDR2 is SVGAGI in the germline V gene.